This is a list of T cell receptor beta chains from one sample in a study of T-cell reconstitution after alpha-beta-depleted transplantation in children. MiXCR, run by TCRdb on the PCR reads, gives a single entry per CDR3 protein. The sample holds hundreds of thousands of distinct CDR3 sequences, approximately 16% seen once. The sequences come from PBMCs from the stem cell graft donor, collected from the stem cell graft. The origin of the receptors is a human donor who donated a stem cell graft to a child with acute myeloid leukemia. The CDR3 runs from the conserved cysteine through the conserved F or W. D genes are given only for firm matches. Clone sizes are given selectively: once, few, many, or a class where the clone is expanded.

CDR3: CASSQGYVGGAMHEQFF
DNA: TGTGCCAGCAGCCAGGGCTACGTGGGGGGGGCCATGCATGAGCAGTTCTTC
J: TRBJ2-1
size: few
V: TRBV4-2
D: -

CDR3: CASKLGQGTYNEQFF
DNA: TGCGCCAGCAAACTGGGACAGGGGACTTACAATGAGCAGTTCTTC
J: TRBJ2-1
size: -
V: TRBV5-1
D: TRBD1

CDR3: CATSAWGAGDLYNEQFF
DNA: TGTGCCACCAGTGCTTGGGGAGCGGGGGACCTCTACAATGAGCAGTTCTTC
J: TRBJ2-1
size: few
V: TRBV24-1
D: TRBD2

CDR3: CASILGVRTWETQYF
DNA: TGTGCCAGCATCCTGGGCGTGCGGACGTGGGAGACCCAGTACTTC
J: TRBJ2-5
size: many
V: TRBV6-5
D: -

CDR3: CASSFSQGQAFF
DNA: TGTGCCAGCAGCTTCTCTCAGGGGCAAGCTTTCTTT
J: TRBJ1-1
size: -
V: TRBV7-2
D: -

CDR3: CASSLTQGWTGELFF
DNA: TGTGCCAGCAGCTTAACCCAGGGGTGGACCGGGGAGCTGTTTTTT
J: TRBJ2-2
size: few
V: TRBV11-2
D: -

CDR3: CAISAVPMVEADTQYF
DNA: TGTGCCATCAGCGCGGTACCCATGGTGGAGGCAGATACGCAGTATTTT
J: TRBJ2-3
size: many
V: TRBV10-3
D: -

CDR3: CASSIRSSYNSPLHF
DNA: TGTGCCAGCAGTATAAGGAGCTCCTATAATTCACCCCTCCACTTT
J: TRBJ1-6
size: -
V: TRBV27
D: -

CDR3: CAGSGGVNTEAFF
DNA: TGTGCCGGTTCAGGGGGGGTGAACACTGAAGCTTTCTTT
J: TRBJ1-1
size: -
V: TRBV12-3/TRBV12-4
D: TRBD1

CDR3: CASSPPGGTHSPLHF
DNA: TGTGCCAGCAGCCCCCCAGGGGGTACTCATTCACCCCTCCACTTT
J: TRBJ1-6
size: -
V: TRBV7-9
D: TRBD1

CDR3: CSANGRKKALHF
DNA: TGCAGTGCTAACGGGCGGAAAAAGGCCCTCCACTTT
J: TRBJ1-6
size: many
V: TRBV20-1
D: -

CDR3: CASRTYYGYTF
DNA: TGTGCCAGCAGGACATACTATGGCTACACCTTC
J: TRBJ1-2
size: -
V: TRBV7-2
D: -

CDR3: CASSQGSWNTEAFF
DNA: TGCGCCAGCAGCCAAGGGTCATGGAACACTGAAGCTTTCTTT
J: TRBJ1-1
size: many
V: TRBV4-1
D: -

CDR3: CSARPDSRFGEAFF
DNA: TGCAGTGCTAGGCCGGACAGCCGGTTTGGTGAAGCTTTCTTT
J: TRBJ1-1
size: many
V: TRBV20-1
D: -

CDR3: CSVVGRGRIYEQFF
DNA: TGCAGCGTTGTGGGCAGGGGGCGCATCTATGAGCAGTTCTTC
J: TRBJ2-1
size: many
V: TRBV29-1
D: TRBD1

CDR3: CSARDAGTVQETQYF
DNA: TGCAGTGCTAGAGATGCAGGGACAGTACAAGAGACCCAGTACTTC
J: TRBJ2-5
size: many
V: TRBV20-1
D: TRBD1

CDR3: CSVLGGESEQYF
DNA: TGCAGTGTTTTAGGGGGCGAGAGCGAGCAGTACTTC
J: TRBJ2-7
size: many
V: TRBV20-1
D: TRBD1

CDR3: CASSPSSPSRLRSSYEQYF
DNA: TGCGCCAGCAGCCCCTCCAGTCCATCGCGTTTGAGGAGCTCCTACGAGCAGTACTTC
J: TRBJ2-7
size: few
V: TRBV5-1
D: -

CDR3: CSVEDDGNSYEQYF
DNA: TGCAGCGTTGAAGATGATGGCAACTCCTACGAGCAGTACTTC
J: TRBJ2-7
size: few
V: TRBV29-1
D: -

CDR3: CASSPPGNSNQPQHF
DNA: TGTGCCAGCAGTCCCCCCGGGAATAGCAATCAGCCCCAGCATTTT
J: TRBJ1-5
size: -
V: TRBV7-9
D: -

CDR3: CASSPGTGDEQFF
DNA: TGTGCCAGCAGCCCGGGAACAGGTGATGAGCAGTTCTTC
J: TRBJ2-1
size: few
V: TRBV7-9
D: -

CDR3: CASSLEFGGQYF
DNA: TGTGCCAGCAGCTTAGAGTTCGGGGGCCAGTACTTC
J: TRBJ2-7
size: few
V: TRBV7-6
D: -

CDR3: CASRPEPSTDTQYF
DNA: TGTGCCAGCAGACCCGAACCTAGCACAGATACGCAGTATTTT
J: TRBJ2-3
size: -
V: TRBV7-2
D: -

CDR3: CASSLDSNTDTQYF
DNA: TGTGCCAGCAGCTTAGACAGCAACACAGATACGCAGTATTTT
J: TRBJ2-3
size: few
V: TRBV5-6
D: -

CDR3: CASSSFSNEQFF
DNA: TGTGCCAGCAGTTCGTTTAGCAATGAGCAGTTCTTC
J: TRBJ2-1
size: many
V: TRBV12-3/TRBV12-4
D: -

CDR3: CASSLAGLADSSNEQFF
DNA: TGCGCCAGCAGCTTGGCCGGACTAGCGGATAGCAGCAATGAGCAGTTCTTC
J: TRBJ2-1
size: few
V: TRBV5-1
D: TRBD2

CDR3: CASSLDIGSYSGNTIYF
DNA: TGTGCCAGCAGCTTAGACATTGGAAGCTACTCTGGAAACACCATATATTTT
J: TRBJ1-3
size: -
V: TRBV11-2
D: -

CDR3: CASSEPYRANTEAFF
DNA: TGTGCCAGCAGTGAACCATATAGGGCGAACACTGAAGCTTTCTTT
J: TRBJ1-1
size: -
V: TRBV2
D: -

CDR3: CSARRGRNSNQPQHF
DNA: TGCAGTGCTAGGCGGGGGAGGAATAGCAATCAGCCCCAGCATTTT
J: TRBJ1-5
size: few
V: TRBV20-1
D: -

CDR3: CSVDETDTQYF
DNA: TGCAGCGTTGATGAGACAGATACGCAGTATTTT
J: TRBJ2-3
size: -
V: TRBV29-1
D: -

CDR3: CASSLAGGLNYGYTF
DNA: TGCGCCAGCAGCTTGGCCGGGGGGCTTAACTATGGCTACACCTTC
J: TRBJ1-2
size: -
V: TRBV5-1
D: -

CDR3: CSVIGAGGLRSYNEQFF
DNA: TGCAGCGTTATTGGAGCGGGGGGCCTTCGCTCCTACAATGAGCAGTTCTTC
J: TRBJ2-1
size: many
V: TRBV29-1
D: TRBD2

CDR3: CSVWGGGRTDTQYF
DNA: TGCAGCGTTTGGGGCGGGGGAAGAACAGATACGCAGTATTTT
J: TRBJ2-3
size: many
V: TRBV29-1
D: TRBD2

CDR3: CSAYRWSRGPGEQYF
DNA: TGCAGTGCCTATAGATGGAGCAGGGGGCCGGGGGAGCAGTACTTC
J: TRBJ2-7
size: once
V: TRBV20-1
D: TRBD1

CDR3: CASSPDTKIIQYF
DNA: TGTGCCAGCAGTCCCGACACCAAAATCATTCAGTACTTC
J: TRBJ2-4
size: -
V: TRBV12-3/TRBV12-4
D: -

CDR3: CASSPPGQGNYGYTF
DNA: TGCGCCAGCAGCCCCCCTGGGCAGGGCAACTATGGCTACACCTTC
J: TRBJ1-2
size: few
V: TRBV5-1
D: -

CDR3: CSVGARLRLSTDTQYF
DNA: TGCAGCGTTGGGGCCAGGCTACGTCTTAGCACAGATACGCAGTATTTT
J: TRBJ2-3
size: many
V: TRBV29-1
D: -

CDR3: CASSLRSANEKLFF
DNA: TGTGCCAGCAGTTTAAGGTCAGCCAATGAAAAACTGTTTTTT
J: TRBJ1-4
size: few
V: TRBV12-3/TRBV12-4
D: -

CDR3: CASLQGRLVRTDTQYF
DNA: TGTGCCAGCCTTCAGGGGAGACTAGTACGCACAGATACGCAGTATTTT
J: TRBJ2-3
size: -
V: TRBV12-3/TRBV12-4
D: -

CDR3: CAWSPRAGELFF
DNA: TGTGCCTGGAGTCCGAGGGCCGGGGAGCTGTTTTTT
J: TRBJ2-2
size: many
V: TRBV30
D: -

CDR3: CASSSVGGASTDTQYF
DNA: TGTGCCAGCAGCTCGGTTGGGGGGGCCAGCACAGATACGCAGTATTTT
J: TRBJ2-3
size: -
V: TRBV5-6
D: -

CDR3: CSARDRGTGSNQPQHF
DNA: TGCAGTGCTAGAGATCGGGGGACAGGCAGCAATCAGCCCCAGCATTTT
J: TRBJ1-5
size: many
V: TRBV20-1
D: TRBD1

CDR3: CASSPRTFNPYEQYF
DNA: TGTGCCAGCAGTCCAAGAACCTTCAATCCCTACGAGCAGTACTTC
J: TRBJ2-7
size: -
V: TRBV12-3/TRBV12-4
D: -

CDR3: CASSLQTGTATPSPLHF
DNA: TGTGCCAGCAGCCTACAGACAGGGACGGCCACGCCATCACCCCTCCACTTT
J: TRBJ1-6
size: -
V: TRBV4-2
D: TRBD1

CDR3: CASSQDRARGPGNTIYF
DNA: TGCGCCAGCAGCCAAGATCGGGCGAGGGGTCCTGGAAACACCATATATTTT
J: TRBJ1-3
size: few
V: TRBV4-3
D: -

CDR3: CASSTSGAIYNEQFF
DNA: TGTGCCAGCAGCACCTCAGGTGCCATTTACAATGAGCAGTTCTTC
J: TRBJ2-1
size: -
V: TRBV11-3
D: -

CDR3: CASSSRGPVTDTQYF
DNA: TGTGCCAGCAGCTCCCGGGGACCCGTCACAGATACGCAGTATTTT
J: TRBJ2-3
size: many
V: TRBV7-2
D: -

CDR3: CASSVIQGAEETQYF
DNA: TGTGCCAGCAGCGTAATTCAGGGGGCAGAGGAGACCCAGTACTTC
J: TRBJ2-5
size: -
V: TRBV7-2
D: TRBD1

CDR3: CASSLPQASYNSPLHF
DNA: TGTGCCAGCAGTTTACCCCAGGCATCCTATAATTCACCCCTCCACTTT
J: TRBJ1-6
size: few
V: TRBV12-3/TRBV12-4
D: -

CDR3: CASSPPGQGAVNTEAFF
DNA: TGCGCCAGCAGCCCTCCGGGACAGGGGGCAGTGAACACTGAAGCTTTCTTT
J: TRBJ1-1
size: few
V: TRBV5-1
D: TRBD1

CDR3: CSARWGNGYEQYF
DNA: TGCAGTGCTAGATGGGGGAATGGGTACGAGCAGTACTTC
J: TRBJ2-7
size: many
V: TRBV20-1
D: -

CDR3: CASSPKGVSGANVLTF
DNA: TGTGCCAGCAGTCCTAAAGGGGTTTCTGGGGCCAACGTCCTGACTTTC
J: TRBJ2-6
size: -
V: TRBV28
D: -

CDR3: CASSRSSGELFF
DNA: TGTGCCAGCAGCCGGTCGAGCGGGGAGCTGTTTTTT
J: TRBJ2-2
size: few
V: TRBV6-5
D: -

CDR3: CSAIRGGNTIYF
DNA: TGCAGTGCTATCAGGGGAGGAAACACCATATATTTT
J: TRBJ1-3
size: many
V: TRBV20-1
D: -

CDR3: CSATEAGRETQYF
DNA: TGCAGTGCTACCGAGGCTGGGCGGGAGACCCAGTACTTC
J: TRBJ2-5
size: -
V: TRBV20-1
D: -

CDR3: CASSLIPLGSGRDVKAGMYGYTF
DNA: TGTGCCAGCAGCTTGATCCCTTTGGGGTCGGGAAGGGACGTTAAAGCAGGAATGTATGGCTACACCTTC
J: TRBJ1-2
size: -
V: TRBV11-2
D: -

CDR3: CASSLVEGTEQFF
DNA: TGTGCCAGCAGCTTAGTTGAAGGTACCGAGCAGTTCTTC
J: TRBJ2-1
size: few
V: TRBV7-9
D: -